The table lists the clone carrying this T cell receptor (beta chain) with many counts. Its antigen remains unknown. Described time point: newly diagnosed GD, antithyroid drugs for less than 3 months. Extracted RNA from PBMCs served as the source of the TCR library. In Xi'an, China, an endocrinology department was the source of patients. Both iRepertoire HTBI primers and Arm-PCR of CDR3 regions were used to build the TCR beta libraries. Each CDR3 protein gets one entry after TCRdb re-called the multiplex PCR reads with MiXCR. The profile shows over 450,000 distinct CDR3 sequences, 9.5% to 15% of them singletons. This sample is drawn from a study of regulatory T cells in long-lasting Graves disease. Study-level findings and limits: Results may be inaccurate due to the small sample size. TRBV28, TRBJ1-2 and TRBJ2-5 were favored in persistent disease.

Trimming left V 2 bases short and J 4 bases short, with 17 bases between. The germline V gene has CDR1 SQVTM and CDR2 ANQGSEA. The CDR3 has 15 amino acids. The sample also formed part of further work on T cells in Graves' hyperthyroidism and ophthalmopathy. That source reports: Graves' hyperthyroidism qualified as stable when ophthalmopathy did not progress within 18 months.

The sequence was obtained from a woman between 25 and 40 years old with Graves disease. The chain has TRBV29-1 and TRBJ1-2, with TRBD1 as a possible D gene (5 bases). The sample here was peripheral blood mononuclear cells (PBMCs), taken at new diagnosis, from a patient treated with antithyroid drugs. The CDR3 loop reads CSVEWSGQSPYGYTF. The CDR3 nucleotides read TGCAGCGTTGAATGGTCGGGGCAGTCCCCCTATGGCTACACCTTC.